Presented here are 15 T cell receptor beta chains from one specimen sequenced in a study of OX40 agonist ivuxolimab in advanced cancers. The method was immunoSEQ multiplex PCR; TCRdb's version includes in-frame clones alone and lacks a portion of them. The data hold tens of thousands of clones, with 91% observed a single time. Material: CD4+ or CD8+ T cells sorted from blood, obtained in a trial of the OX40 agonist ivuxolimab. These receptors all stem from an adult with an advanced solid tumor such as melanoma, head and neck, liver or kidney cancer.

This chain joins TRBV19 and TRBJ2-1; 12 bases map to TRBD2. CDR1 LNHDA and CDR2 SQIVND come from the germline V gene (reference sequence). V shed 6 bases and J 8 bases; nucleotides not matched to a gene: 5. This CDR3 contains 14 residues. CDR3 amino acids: CASRLAGGIDEQFF. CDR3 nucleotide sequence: TGTGCCAGTAGGCTAGCGGGAGGGATCGATGAGCAGTTCTTC.

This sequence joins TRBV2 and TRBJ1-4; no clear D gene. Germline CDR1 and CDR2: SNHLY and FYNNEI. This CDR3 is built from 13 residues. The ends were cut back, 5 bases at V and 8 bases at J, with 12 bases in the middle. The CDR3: CASSRYIDEKLFF. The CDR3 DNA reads TGTGCCAGCAGTCGATACATCGACGAAAAACTGTTTTTT.

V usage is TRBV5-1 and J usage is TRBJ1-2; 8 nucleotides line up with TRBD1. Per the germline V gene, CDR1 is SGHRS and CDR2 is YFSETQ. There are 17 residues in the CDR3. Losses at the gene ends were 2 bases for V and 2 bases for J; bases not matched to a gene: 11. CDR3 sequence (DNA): TGCGCCAGCAGCTTTGGATGGAACAGGGGGAGAAACTATGGCTACACCTTC. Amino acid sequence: CASSFGWNRGRNYGYTF.

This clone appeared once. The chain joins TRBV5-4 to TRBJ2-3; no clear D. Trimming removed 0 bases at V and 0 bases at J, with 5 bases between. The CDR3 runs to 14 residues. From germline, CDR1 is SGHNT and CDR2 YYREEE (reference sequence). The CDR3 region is CASSLVVSTDTQYF. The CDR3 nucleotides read TGTGCCAGCAGCTTGGTCGTGAGCACAGATACGCAGTATTTT.

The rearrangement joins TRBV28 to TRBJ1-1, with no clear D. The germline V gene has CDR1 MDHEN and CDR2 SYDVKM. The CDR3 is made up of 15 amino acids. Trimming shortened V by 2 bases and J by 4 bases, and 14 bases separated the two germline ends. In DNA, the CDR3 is TGTGCCAGCAGTTTAGGACGCAGCGCGGGCACTGAAGCTTTCTTT. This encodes CASSLGRSAGTEAFF.

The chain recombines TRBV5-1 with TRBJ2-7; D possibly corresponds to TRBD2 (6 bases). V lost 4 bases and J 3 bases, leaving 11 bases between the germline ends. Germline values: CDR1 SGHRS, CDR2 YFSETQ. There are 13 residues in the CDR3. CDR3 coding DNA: TGCGCCAGCAGCGAGCCGGGAGTCTACGAGCAGTACTTC. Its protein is CASSEPGVYEQYF. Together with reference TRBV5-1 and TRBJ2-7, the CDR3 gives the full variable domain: KAGVTQTPRYLIKTRGQQVTLSCSPISGHRSVSWYQQTPGQGLQFLFEYFSETQRNKGNFPGRFSGRQFSNSRSEMNVSTLELGDSALYLCASSEPGVYEQYFGPGTRLTVT.

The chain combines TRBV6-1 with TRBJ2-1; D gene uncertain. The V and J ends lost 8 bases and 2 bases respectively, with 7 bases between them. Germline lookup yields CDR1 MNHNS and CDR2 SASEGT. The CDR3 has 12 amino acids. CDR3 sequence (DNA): TGTGCCAGCGGTCGGACCTACAATGAGCAGTTCTTC. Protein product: CASGRTYNEQFF.

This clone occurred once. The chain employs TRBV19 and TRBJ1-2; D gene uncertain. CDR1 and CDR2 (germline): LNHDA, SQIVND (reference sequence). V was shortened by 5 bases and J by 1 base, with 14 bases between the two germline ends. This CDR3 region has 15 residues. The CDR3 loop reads CASSYPTGYNYGYTF. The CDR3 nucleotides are TGTGCCAGTAGTTACCCCACGGGGTATAACTATGGCTACACCTTC.

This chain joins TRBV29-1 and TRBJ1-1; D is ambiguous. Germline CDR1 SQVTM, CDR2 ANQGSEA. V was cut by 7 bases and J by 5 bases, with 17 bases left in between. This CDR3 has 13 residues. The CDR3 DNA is TGCAGCGCTGTCCGTGACTCGGGAACTGAAGCTTTCTTT. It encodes CSAVRDSGTEAFF.

The CDR3 DNA is TGCGCCAGCAGCTTTGACGGACAGGGGAATCAGCCCCAGCATTTT. This codes for CASSFDGQGNQPQHF. The chain recombines TRBV5-1 with TRBJ1-5; TRBD1 agrees at 9 bases. The V gene end was trimmed by 2 bases and the J gene end by 4 bases; junction bases not matched to a gene: 4. The CDR3 has 15 residues. CDR1 and CDR2 from the germline V gene are SGHRS and YFSETQ.

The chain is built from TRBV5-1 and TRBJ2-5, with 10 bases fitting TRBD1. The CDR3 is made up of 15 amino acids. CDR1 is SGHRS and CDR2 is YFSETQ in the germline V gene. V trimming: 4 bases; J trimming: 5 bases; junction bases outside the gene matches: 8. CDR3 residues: CASSLTGGRRETQYF. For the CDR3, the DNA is TGCGCCAGCAGCCTGACAGGGGGCAGGAGGGAGACCCAGTACTTC.

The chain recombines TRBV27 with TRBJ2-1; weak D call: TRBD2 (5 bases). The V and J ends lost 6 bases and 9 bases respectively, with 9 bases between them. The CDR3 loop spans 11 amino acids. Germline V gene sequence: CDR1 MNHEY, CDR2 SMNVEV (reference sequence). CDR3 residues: CASRYGGEQFF. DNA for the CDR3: TGTGCCAGCAGGTACGGAGGTGAGCAGTTCTTC.

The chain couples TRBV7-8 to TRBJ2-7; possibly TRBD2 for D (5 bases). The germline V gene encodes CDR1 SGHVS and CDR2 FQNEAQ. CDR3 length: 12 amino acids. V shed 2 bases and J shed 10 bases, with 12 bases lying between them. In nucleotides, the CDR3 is TGTGCCAGCAGCTTAACTGGCGGGTTACAGTACTTC. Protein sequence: CASSLTGGLQYF.

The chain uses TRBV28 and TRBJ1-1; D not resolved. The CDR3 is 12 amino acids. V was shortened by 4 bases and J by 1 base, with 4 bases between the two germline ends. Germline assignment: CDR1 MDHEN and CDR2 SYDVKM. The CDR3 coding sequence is TGTGCCAGCAGTTCCGGGAACACTGAAGCTTTCTTT. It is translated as CASSSGNTEAFF.

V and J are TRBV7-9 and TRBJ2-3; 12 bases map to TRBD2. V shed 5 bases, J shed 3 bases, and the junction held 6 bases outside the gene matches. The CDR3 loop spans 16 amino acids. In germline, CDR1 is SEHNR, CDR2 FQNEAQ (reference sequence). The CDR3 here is CASSRALAGGTDTQYF. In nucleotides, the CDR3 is TGTGCCAGCAGCCGGGCACTAGCGGGGGGAACAGATACGCAGTATTTT. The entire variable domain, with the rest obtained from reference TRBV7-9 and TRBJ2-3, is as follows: DTGVSQNPRHKITKRGQNVTFRCDPISEHNRLYWYRQTLGQGPEFLTYFQNEAQLEKSRLLSDRFSAERPKGSFSTLEIQRTEQGDSAMYLCASSRALAGGTDTQYFGPGTRLTVL.